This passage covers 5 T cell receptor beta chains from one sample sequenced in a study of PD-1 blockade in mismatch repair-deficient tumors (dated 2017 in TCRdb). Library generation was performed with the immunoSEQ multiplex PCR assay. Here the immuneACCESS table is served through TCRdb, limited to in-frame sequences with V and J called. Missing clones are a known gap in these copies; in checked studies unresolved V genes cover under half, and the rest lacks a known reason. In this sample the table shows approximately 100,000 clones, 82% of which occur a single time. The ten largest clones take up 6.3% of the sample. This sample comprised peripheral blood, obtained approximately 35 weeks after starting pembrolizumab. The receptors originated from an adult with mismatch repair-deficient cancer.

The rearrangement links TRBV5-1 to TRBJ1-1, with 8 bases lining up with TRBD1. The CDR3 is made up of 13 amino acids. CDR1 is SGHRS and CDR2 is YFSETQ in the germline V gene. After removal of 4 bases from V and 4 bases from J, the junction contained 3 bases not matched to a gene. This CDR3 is CASSNTGGTEAFF. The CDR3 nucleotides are TGCGCCAGCAGCAATACAGGGGGCACTGAAGCTTTCTTT.

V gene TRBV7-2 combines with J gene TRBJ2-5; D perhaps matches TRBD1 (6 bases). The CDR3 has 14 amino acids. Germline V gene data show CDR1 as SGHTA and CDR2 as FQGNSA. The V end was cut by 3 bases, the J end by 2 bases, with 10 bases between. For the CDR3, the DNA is TGTGCCAGCAGCTTCAGGGGCGAACAAGAGACCCAGTACTTC. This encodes CASSFRGEQETQYF.

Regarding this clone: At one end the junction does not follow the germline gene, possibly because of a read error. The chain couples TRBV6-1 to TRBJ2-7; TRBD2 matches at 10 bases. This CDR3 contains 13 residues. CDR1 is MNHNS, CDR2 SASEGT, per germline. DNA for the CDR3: TGTGCCACCCCCGGACTAGCGGCCTATGAGCAGTACTTC. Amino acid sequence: CATPGLAAYEQYF.

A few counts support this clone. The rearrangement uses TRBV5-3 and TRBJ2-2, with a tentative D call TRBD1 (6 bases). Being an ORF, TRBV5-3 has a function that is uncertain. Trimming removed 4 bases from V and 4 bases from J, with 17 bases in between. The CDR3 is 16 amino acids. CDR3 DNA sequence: TGTGCCAGAAGCACACACTCCACAGGGTTCACCGGGGAGCTGTTTTTT. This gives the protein CARSTHSTGFTGELFF.

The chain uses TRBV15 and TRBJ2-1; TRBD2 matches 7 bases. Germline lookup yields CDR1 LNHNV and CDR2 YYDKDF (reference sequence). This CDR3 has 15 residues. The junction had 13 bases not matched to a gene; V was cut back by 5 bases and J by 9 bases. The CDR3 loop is CATSLTSDYRGEQFF. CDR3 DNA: TGTGCCACCAGCCTCACTAGCGATTACCGGGGTGAGCAGTTCTTC.